This T cell receptor (beta chain) was identified in a study of blood T cells in healthy people across ages (dated by TCRdb to the mid-2010s). With regard to the full study: In model experiments, template switching captured roughly one uniquely barcoded TCR beta cDNA molecule for every two T cells. The study measured age-related changes in TCR beta repertoire diversity using deep sequencing normalized with unique cDNA molecular identifiers. The donors were split into four age groups: young (average about 16 years), middle-aged (39), aged (around 67) and long-lived (approximately 80). Two additional independent replicas of 1 million unique cDNA reads from the same blood draw were analyzed for two donors (one aged 18 to 30 and one aged 80 or older). What the work shows at the level of the full study, not this receptor alone: Because donor CMV infection status was unknown, age-related changes in expanded clonotypes were potentially confounded. The long-lived group showed more naive CD4+ T cells, fewer expanded clones and increased TCR diversity than the aged group, suggesting age selection. As age increased, observed TCR beta diversity per million T cells dropped in a roughly linear way, and a significant reduction was already evident by age roughly 40. Observed TCR beta diversity correlated strongly with the percentage of naive T cells measured by flow cytometry. Estimates of total diversity based on one million sequenced T cells were regarded as lower bounds and as underestimates. Since profiling was done on bulk unsorted PBMCs, naive and antigen-experienced compartments could not be conclusively compared.

CDR1 and CDR2 (SGHTA, FQGTGA) derive from the germline V gene. A distance of 20 bases separates the germline ends of V and J, which lose 5 bases and 9 bases respectively. The cysteine opens and the phenylalanine closes a CDR3 of 15 amino acids. Only the CDR3 region is kept as DNA, spanning 45 bases read in frame from base 1. Remarks on this clonotype: The antigen it recognizes is unknown. No much larger clonotype is one base removed from it; base qualities were not supplied.

Library prep was done by 5' RACE. Sequencer: Illumina HiSeq 2500. The second PCR ran for roughly 7 to 12 cycles and used a J-beta primer mix along with a sample-barcoded 5' primer. Each TCR beta cDNA molecule received a unique molecular identifier from a template-switch 5' adaptor carrying 12 random nucleotides. At least 3 million CDR3-containing paired-end reads were obtained from each sample. First-strand cDNA synthesis was performed from all RNA using the Mint cDNA synthesis kit, with priming by a TRBC-specific oligonucleotide. All cDNA was treated with uracil-DNA glycosylase and then went through a first 18-cycle PCR with the universal primers M1SS and BC2_uni_R. Turning to the authors' computational methods: For normalization, 1 million high-quality reads were randomly selected from each sample, with every read carrying a distinct molecular identifier. Instead of being binned into consensus sequences, reads that shared molecular identifiers were thrown out. MiTCR, set to a Q25 quality threshold and the strictest error-elimination algorithm, was used for CDR3 identification, clonotype clustering and error correction. A nonparametric unseen species model using Euler transformation provided a lower-bound estimate of total TCR beta diversity. The public reads were run again by TCRdb, first through fastp at Q25 and then through MiXCR, and only productive beta chains were kept. Merged by CDR3 protein, the rows form single entries marked with the most common genes and DNA. TCRdb, not the original authors, processed these V and J calls. In all, the sample holds around 1,000,000 distinct CDR3 sequences, and 20% to 25% of those were seen once. The ten largest account for about 0.72% of the sample.

Donors were 30 to 45 systemically healthy Caucasian individuals from Russia aged roughly 6 to 90 years. Each donor gave ten milliliters of peripheral blood, collected into EDTA-treated Vacutainer tubes. Ficoll-Paque density-gradient centrifugation was used to isolate PBMCs, with at least 7 million per sample. Total RNA was extracted from PBMCs with Trizol reagent, with at least 6 micrograms obtained per sample. The percentages of naive CD45RAhigh/CD27high T cells were determined by flow cytometry on a PBMC aliquot from every donor. This sample was also put to use in a study of T cells of mothers and their children. As the second publication notes: Nine systemically healthy Caucasian individuals served as donors, namely three mothers together with their six children. cDNA synthesis consumed the entire amount of extracted RNA, loaded at around 1.5 ug RNA in each 15 ul reaction. In the second PCR, the M1S primer introduced both the sample barcodes and 2-4 random nucleotides. Over 8 million TCR beta CDR3 reads were obtained for each mother, and around 2.7 million reads were obtained for each child. Thymic selection shapes the output of TCR recombination in a similar way in related and unrelated pairs, and inherited differences have a minor effect. Normalized repertoire overlap was always slightly but never significantly higher in related than unrelated mother-child pairs. No persistent microchimeric T cell clones were detected, at a sensitivity of 90 to 100 clones per million clonotypes. Deep NGS was used in the study to compare the TCR beta repertoires of mothers and children and to look for features that separate related mother-child pairs from unrelated individuals. The mean age was around 42 +/- 4 years for the mothers and approximately 11 +/- 4 years for the children. After adapters were ligated using NEBNext reagents, the libraries underwent 100+100 nt paired-end sequencing on an Illumina HiSeq 2000. Mother and child libraries were prepared a month apart and sequenced in separate runs to prevent cross-contamination. For each donor, somewhere between roughly 500,000 and 2,100,000 distinct TCR beta clonotypes were identified. Naive TCR beta clonotypes were estimated from low-frequency clonotypes matched to each donor's FACS-determined naive share, without sorting.

Specimen: blood. The chain is encoded by TRBV7-3 joined to TRBJ2-1; possibly the D gene is TRBD1, per 6 matching bases. This sequence was found in a girl aged 2-10 years in good health. Read as DNA, the sequence is TGTGCCAGCAGCCAAGGGTCGGTGGGGGCGGGTGAGCAGTTCTTC. Its product reads: CASSQGSVGAGEQFF. Here the CDR3 is joined to the reference TRBV7-3 and TRBJ2-1 genes, and the full variable domain is: GAGVSQTPSNKVTEKGKYVELRCDPISGHTALYWYRQSLGQGPEFLIYFQGTGAADDSGLPNDRFFAVRPEGSVSTLKIQRTERGDSAVYLCASSQGSVGAGEQFFGPGTRLTVL.